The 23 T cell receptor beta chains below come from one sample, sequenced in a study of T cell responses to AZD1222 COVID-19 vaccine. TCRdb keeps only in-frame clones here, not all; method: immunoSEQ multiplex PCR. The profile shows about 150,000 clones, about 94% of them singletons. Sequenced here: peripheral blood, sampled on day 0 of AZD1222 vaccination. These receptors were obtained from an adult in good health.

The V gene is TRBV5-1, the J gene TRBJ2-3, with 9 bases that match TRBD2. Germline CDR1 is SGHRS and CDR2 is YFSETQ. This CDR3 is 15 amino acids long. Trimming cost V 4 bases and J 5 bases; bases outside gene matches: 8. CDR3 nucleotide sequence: TGCGCCAGCAGCGAGCAGACTAGCGGACGAGATACGCAGTATTTT. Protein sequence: CASSEQTSGRDTQYF.

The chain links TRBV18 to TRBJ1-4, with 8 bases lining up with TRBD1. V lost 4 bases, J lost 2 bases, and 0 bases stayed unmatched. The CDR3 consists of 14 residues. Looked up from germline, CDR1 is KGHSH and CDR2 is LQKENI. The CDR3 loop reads CASSRTGTNEKLFF. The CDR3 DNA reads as TGTGCCAGCTCACGGACAGGGACTAATGAAAAACTGTTTTTT.

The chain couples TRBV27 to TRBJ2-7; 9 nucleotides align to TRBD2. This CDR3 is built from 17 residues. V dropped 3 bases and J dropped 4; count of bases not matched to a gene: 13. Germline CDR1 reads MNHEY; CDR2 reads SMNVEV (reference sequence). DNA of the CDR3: TGTGCCAGCAGTTTTTCCATGGGCGGGAGGGCCCCATACGAGCAGTACTTC. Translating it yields CASSFSMGGRAPYEQYF.

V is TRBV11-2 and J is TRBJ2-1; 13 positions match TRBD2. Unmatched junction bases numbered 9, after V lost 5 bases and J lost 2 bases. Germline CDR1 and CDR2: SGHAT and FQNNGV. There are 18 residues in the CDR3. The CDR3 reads CASSKTSGRAWPYNEQFF. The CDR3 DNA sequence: TGTGCCAGCAGCAAAACTAGCGGGAGGGCCTGGCCCTACAATGAGCAGTTCTTC.

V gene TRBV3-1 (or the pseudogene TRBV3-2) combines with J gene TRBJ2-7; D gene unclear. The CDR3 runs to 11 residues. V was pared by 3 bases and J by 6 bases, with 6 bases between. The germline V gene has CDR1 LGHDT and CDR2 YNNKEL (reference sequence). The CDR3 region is CASSHGFEQYF. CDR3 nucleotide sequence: TGTGCCAGCAGCCACGGGTTCGAGCAGTACTTC.

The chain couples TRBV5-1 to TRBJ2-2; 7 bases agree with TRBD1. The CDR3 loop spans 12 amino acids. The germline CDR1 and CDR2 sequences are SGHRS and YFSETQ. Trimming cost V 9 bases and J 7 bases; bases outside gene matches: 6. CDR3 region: CAISDRDGELFF. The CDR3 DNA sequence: TGCGCCATTTCCGACAGGGACGGGGAGCTGTTTTTT.

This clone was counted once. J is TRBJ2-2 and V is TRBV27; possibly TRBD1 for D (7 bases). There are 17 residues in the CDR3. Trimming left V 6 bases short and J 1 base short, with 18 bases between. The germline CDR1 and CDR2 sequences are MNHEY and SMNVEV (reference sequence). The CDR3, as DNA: TGTGCCAGCAGAGCTAGGACAGGAGGGTGGAACACCGGGGAGCTGTTTTTT. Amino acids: CASRARTGGWNTGELFF.

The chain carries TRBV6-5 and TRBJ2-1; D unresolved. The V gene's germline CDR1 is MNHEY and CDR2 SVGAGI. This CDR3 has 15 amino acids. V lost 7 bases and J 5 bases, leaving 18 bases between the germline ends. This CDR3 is CASIFARDTNNEQFF. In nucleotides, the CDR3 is TGTGCCAGCATTTTCGCTCGAGACACCAACAATGAGCAGTTCTTC.

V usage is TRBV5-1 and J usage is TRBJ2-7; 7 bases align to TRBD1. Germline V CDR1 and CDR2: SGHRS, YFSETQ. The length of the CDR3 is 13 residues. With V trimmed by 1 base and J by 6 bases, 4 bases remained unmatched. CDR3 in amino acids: CASSLITGAEQYF. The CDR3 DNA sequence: TGCGCCAGCAGCTTGATTACAGGGGCCGAGCAGTACTTC. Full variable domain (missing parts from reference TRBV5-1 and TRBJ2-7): KAGVTQTPRYLIKTRGQQVTLSCSPISGHRSVSWYQQTPGQGLQFLFEYFSETQRNKGNFPGRFSGRQFSNSRSEMNVSTLELGDSALYLCASSLITGAEQYFGPGTRLTVT.

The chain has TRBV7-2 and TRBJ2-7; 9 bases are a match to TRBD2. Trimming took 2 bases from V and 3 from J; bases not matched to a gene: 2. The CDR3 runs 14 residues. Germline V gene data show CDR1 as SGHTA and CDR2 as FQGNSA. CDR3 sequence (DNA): TGTGCCAGCAGCTTACTAGCGGGAATCTACGAGCAGTACTTC. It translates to CASSLLAGIYEQYF. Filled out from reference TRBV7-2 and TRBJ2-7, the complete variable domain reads GAGVSQSPSNKVTEKGKDVELRCDPISGHTALYWYRQSLGQGLEFLIYFQGNSAPDKSGLPSDRFSAERTGGSVSTLTIQRTQQEDSAVYLCASSLLAGIYEQYFGPGTRLTVT.

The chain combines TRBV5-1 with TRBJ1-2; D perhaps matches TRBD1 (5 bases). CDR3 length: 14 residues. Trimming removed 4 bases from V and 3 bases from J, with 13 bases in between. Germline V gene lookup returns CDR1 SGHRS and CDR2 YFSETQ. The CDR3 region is CASSPTGGDYGYTF. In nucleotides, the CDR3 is TGCGCCAGCAGCCCGACCGGGGGGGACTATGGCTACACCTTC.

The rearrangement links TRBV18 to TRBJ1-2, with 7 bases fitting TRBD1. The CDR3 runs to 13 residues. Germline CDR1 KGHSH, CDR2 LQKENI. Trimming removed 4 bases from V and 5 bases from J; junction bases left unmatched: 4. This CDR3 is CASSRTGVYGYTF. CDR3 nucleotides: TGTGCCAGCTCACGGACAGGCGTTTATGGCTACACCTTC.

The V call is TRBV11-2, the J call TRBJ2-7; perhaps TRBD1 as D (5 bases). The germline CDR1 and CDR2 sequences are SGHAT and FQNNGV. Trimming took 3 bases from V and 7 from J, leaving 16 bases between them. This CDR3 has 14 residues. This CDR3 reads CASSFQGFNGEQYF. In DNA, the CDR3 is TGTGCCAGCAGCTTTCAGGGTTTTAACGGAGAGCAGTACTTC.

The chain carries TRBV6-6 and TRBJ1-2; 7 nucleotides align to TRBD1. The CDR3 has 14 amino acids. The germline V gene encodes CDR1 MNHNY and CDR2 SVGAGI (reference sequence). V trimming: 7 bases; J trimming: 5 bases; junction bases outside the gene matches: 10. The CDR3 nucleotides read TGTGCCAGCACTTCCACAACAGGGGTTTATGGCTACACCTTC. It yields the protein CASTSTTGVYGYTF.

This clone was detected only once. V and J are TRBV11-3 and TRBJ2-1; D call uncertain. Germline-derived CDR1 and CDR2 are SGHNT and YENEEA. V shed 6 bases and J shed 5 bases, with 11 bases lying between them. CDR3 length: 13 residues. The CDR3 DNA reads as TGTGCCAGCAGTCGCGGCCTGAACAATGAGCAGTTCTTC. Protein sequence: CASSRGLNNEQFF.

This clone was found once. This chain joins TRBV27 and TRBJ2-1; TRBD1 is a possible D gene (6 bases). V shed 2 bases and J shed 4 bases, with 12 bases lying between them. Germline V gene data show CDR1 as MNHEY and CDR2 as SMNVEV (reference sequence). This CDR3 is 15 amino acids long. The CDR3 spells CASSLAEGGYNEQFF. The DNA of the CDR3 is TGTGCCAGCAGTTTAGCTGAAGGGGGATACAATGAGCAGTTCTTC.

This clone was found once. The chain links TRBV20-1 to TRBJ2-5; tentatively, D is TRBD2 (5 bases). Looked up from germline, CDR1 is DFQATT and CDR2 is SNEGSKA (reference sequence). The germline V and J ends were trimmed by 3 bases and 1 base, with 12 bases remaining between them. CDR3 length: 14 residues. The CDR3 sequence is CSASGEWGQETQYF. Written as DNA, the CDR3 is TGCAGTGCTAGTGGGGAGTGGGGCCAAGAGACCCAGTACTTC.

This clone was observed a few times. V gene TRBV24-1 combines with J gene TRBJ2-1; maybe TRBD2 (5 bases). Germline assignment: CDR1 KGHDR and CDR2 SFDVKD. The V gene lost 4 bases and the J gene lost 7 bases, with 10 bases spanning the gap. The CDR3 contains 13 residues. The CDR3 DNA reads TGTGCCACCAGTGACCCTGGACTTAATGAGCAGTTCTTC. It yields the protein CATSDPGLNEQFF.

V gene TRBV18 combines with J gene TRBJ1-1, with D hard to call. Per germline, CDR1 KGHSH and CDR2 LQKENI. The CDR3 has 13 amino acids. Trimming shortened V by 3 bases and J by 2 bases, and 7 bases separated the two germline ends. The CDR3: CASSPAANTEAFF. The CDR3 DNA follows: TGTGCCAGCTCACCGGCGGCTAACACTGAAGCTTTCTTT.

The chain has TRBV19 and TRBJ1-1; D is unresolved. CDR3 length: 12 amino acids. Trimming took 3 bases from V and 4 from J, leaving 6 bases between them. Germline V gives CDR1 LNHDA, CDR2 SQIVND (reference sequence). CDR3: CASSIFGTEAFF. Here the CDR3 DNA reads TGTGCCAGTAGTATTTTCGGCACTGAAGCTTTCTTT.

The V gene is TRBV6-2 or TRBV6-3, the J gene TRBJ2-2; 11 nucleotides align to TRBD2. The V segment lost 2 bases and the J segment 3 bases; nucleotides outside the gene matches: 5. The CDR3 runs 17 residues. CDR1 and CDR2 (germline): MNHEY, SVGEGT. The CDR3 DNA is TGTGCCAGCAGTTACCATAGCGGGAGGGCTGACACCGGGGAGCTGTTTTTT. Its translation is CASSYHSGRADTGELFF.

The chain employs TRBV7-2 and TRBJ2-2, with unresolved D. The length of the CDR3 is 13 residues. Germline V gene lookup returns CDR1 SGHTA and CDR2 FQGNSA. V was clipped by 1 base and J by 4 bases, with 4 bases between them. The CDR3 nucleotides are TGTGCCAGCAGCTTAGTCGCCACCGGGGAGCTGTTTTTT. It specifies CASSLVATGELFF.

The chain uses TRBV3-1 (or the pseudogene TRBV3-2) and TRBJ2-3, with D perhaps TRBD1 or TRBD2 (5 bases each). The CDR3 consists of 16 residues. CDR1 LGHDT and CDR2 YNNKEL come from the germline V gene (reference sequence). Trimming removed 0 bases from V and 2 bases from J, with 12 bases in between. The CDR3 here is CASSQDSGALTDTQYF. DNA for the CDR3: TGTGCCAGCAGCCAAGATTCCGGGGCTCTCACAGATACGCAGTATTTT.